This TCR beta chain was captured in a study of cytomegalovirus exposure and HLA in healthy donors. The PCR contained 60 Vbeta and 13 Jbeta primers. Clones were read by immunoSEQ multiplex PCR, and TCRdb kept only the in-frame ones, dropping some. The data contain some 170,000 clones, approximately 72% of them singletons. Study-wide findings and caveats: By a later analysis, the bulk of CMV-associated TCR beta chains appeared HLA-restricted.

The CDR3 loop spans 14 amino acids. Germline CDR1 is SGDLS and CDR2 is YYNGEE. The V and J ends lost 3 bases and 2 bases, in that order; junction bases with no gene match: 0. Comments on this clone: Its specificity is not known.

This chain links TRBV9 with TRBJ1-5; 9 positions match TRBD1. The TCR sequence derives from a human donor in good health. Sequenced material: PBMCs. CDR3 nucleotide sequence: TGTGCCAGCAGCGGGACAGGGGGCAATCAGCCCCAGCATTTT. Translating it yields CASSGTGGNQPQHF.